The clone carrying this T cell receptor beta chain was observed a few times. Its specificity is not known. TCR cDNA, made by 5'RACE template switching, carried an added universal primer site and UMIs. TCRdb reanalysed the 5' RACE reads using MiXCR and keeps one entry per CDR3 protein. The sample shows 300,000 to 400,000 distinct CDR3 sequences, around 12% of them seen only once. CDR3 length: 17 amino acids. In germline, CDR1 is LNHDA, CDR2 SQIVND (reference sequence). Trimming cost V 5 bases and J 0 bases; bases outside gene matches: 9. The data are from a study of T cells after yellow fever vaccination. Whole-study results and caveats: Reappearance after the booster was seen for most primary-vaccination clones, at approximately 97% CD4 and roughly 90% CD8.

The sample consisted of CD4+ T cells sorted from PBMCs, taken 15 days after the yellow fever booster vaccination. The source is a man aged 18 to 30 who received the YFV17D yellow fever vaccine. J is TRBJ1-2 and V is TRBV19, with 10 bases identical to TRBD1. The CDR3 nucleotides read TGTGCCAGTAGTCCCCGGACAGGGGGAGGGCCTAACTATGGCTACACCTTC. This translates into CASSPRTGGGPNYGYTF. The complete variable domain, with remaining parts taken from reference TRBV19 and TRBJ1-2, reads DGGITQSPKYLFRKEGQNVTLSCEQNLNHDAMYWYRQDPGQGLRLIYYSQIVNDFQKGDIAEGYSVSREKKESFPLTVTSAQKNPTAFYLCASSPRTGGGPNYGYTFGSGTRLTVV.